This entry describes one T cell receptor beta chain. The CDR3 loop spans 13 amino acids. Per the germline V gene, CDR1 is GTSNPN and CDR2 is SVGIG (reference sequence). V shed 0 bases and J shed 7 bases, with 10 bases lying between them. Data came from immunoSEQ multiplex PCR; TCRdb stores just in-frame clones and leaves some out. The profile covers about 34,000 clones, with 82% appearing a single time and roughly 2.5% taken by the ten largest. The record originates from a study of OX40 agonist ivuxolimab in advanced cancers. Study details: Patients were treated with intravenous ivuxolimab, dosed at 0.01 to 10 mg/kg and infused every 2 weeks.

The sequence was obtained from an adult with an advanced solid tumor such as melanoma, head and neck, liver or kidney cancer. The sample consisted of CD4+ or CD8+ T cells sorted from blood, taken in a trial of the OX40 agonist ivuxolimab. The chain uses TRBV30 and TRBJ2-4; D is possibly TRBD1 or TRBD2 (5 bases each). CDR3 sequence reads: CAWSVGDANIQYF. The CDR3 nucleotides are TGTGCCTGGAGTGTAGGGGACGCGAACATTCAGTACTTC.